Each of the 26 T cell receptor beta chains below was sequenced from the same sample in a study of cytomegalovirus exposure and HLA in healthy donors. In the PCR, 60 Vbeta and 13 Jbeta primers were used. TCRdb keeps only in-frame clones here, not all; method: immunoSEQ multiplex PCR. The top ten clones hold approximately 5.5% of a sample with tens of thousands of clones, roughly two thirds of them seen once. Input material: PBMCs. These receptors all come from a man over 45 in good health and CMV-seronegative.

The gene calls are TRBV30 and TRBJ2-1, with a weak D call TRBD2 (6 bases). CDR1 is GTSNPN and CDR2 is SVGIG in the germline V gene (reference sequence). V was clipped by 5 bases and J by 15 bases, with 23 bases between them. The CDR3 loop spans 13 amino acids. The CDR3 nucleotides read TGTGCCTGGGAAGACTACCCGGGGGAAAAGTGGTTCTTC. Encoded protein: CAWEDYPGEKWFF.

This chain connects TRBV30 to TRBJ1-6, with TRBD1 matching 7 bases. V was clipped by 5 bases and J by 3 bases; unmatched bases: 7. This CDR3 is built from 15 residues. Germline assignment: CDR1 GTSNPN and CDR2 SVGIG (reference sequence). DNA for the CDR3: TGTGCCTGGGGCCCCGGGACAGTCTATAATTCACCCCTCCACTTT. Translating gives CAWGPGTVYNSPLHF. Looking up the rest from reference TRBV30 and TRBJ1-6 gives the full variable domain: SQTIHQWPATLVQPVGSPLSLECTVEGTSNPNLYWYRQAAGRGLQLLFYSVGIGQISSEVPQNLSASRPQDRQFILSSKKLLLSDSGFYLCAWGPGTVYNSPLHFGNGTRLTVT.

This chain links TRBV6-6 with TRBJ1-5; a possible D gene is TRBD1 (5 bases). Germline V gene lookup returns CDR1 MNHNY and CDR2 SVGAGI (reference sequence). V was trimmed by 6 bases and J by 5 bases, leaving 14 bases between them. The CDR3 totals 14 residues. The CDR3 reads CASSHPDSDQPQHF. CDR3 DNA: TGTGCCAGCAGCCACCCCGACAGCGATCAGCCCCAGCATTTT.

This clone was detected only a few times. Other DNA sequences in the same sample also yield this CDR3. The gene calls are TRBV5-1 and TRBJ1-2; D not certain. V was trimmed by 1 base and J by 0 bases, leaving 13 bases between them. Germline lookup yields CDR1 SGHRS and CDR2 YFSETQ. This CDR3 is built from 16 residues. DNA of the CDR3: TGCGCCAGCAGCTTGATGTTAGGGAGAGCTAACTATGGCTACACCTTC. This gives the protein CASSLMLGRANYGYTF.

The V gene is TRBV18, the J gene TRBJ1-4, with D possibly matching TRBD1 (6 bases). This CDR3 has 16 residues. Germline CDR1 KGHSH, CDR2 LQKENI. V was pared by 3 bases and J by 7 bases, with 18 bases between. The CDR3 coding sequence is TGTGCCAGCTCACCTAAGGGACAAAGGGTTGGTGAAAAACTGTTTTTT. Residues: CASSPKGQRVGEKLFF.

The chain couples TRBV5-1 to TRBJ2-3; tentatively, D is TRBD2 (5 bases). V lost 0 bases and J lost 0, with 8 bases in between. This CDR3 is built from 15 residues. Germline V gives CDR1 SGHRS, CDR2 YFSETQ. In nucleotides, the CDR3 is TGCGCCAGCAGCTTGGAGCGGTCTAGCACAGATACGCAGTATTTT. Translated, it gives CASSLERSSTDTQYF.

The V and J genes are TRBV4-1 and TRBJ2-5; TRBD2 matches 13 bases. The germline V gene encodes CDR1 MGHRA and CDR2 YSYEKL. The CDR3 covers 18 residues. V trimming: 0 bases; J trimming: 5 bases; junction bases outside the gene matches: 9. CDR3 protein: CASSQDWGLAGRRETQYF. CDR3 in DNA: TGCGCCAGCAGCCAAGATTGGGGACTAGCGGGGCGGAGGGAGACCCAGTACTTC.

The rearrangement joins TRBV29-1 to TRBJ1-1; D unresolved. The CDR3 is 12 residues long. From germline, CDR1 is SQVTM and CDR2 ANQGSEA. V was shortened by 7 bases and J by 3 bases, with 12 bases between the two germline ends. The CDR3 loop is CSGGLEYTEAFF. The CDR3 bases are TGCAGCGGTGGACTGGAGTACACTGAAGCTTTCTTT.

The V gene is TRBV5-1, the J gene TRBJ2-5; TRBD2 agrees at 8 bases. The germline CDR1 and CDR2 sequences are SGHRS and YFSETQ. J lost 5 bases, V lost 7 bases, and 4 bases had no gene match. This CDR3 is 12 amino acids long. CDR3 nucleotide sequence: TGCGCCAGCCGGGGGGGGGATGAGACCCAGTACTTC. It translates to CASRGGDETQYF.

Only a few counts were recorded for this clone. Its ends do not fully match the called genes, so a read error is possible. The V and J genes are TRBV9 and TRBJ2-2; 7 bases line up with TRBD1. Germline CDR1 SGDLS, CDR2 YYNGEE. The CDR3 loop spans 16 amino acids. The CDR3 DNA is TGTGCCAGCAGCGTAGGTCTGGGACAGAACGCCGGGGAGCTGTTTTTT. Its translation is CASSVGLGQNAGELFF.

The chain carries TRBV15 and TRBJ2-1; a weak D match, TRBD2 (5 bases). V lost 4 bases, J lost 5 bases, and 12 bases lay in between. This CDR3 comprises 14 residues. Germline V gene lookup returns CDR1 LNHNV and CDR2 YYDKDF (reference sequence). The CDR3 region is CATSTRTPHNEQFF. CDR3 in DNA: TGTGCCACCAGCACCCGGACTCCCCACAATGAGCAGTTCTTC.

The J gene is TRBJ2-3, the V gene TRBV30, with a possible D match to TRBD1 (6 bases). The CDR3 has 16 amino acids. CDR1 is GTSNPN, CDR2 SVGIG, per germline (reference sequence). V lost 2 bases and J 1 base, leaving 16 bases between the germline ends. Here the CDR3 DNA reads TGTGCCTGGAGTTTGGCAAGGGGGTATGGCACAGATACGCAGTATTTT. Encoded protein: CAWSLARGYGTDTQYF.

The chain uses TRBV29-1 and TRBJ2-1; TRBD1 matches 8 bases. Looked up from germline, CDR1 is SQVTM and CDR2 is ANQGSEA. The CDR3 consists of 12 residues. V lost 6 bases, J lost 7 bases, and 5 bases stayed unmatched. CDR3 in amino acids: CSVSGGLNEQFF. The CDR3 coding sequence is TGCAGCGTCTCAGGGGGCTTGAATGAGCAGTTCTTC.

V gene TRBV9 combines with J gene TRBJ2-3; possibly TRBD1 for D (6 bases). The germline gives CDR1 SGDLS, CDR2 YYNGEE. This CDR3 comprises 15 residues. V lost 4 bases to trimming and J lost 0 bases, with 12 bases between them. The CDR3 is CASSKRGLSTDTQYF. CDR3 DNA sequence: TGTGCCAGCAGCAAGAGGGGGTTGAGCACAGATACGCAGTATTTT.

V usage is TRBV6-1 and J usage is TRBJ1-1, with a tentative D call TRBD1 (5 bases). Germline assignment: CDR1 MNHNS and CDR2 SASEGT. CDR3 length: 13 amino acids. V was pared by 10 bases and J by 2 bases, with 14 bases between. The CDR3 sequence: CATRGRGNTEAFF. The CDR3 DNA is TGTGCCACCAGAGGAAGGGGCAACACTGAAGCTTTCTTT.

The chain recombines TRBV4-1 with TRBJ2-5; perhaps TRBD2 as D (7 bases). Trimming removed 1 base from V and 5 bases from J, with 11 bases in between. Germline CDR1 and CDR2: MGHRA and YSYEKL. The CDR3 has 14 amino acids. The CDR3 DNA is TGCGCCAGCAGCCAAGGGGAGGGGGGGGAGACCCAGTACTTC. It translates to CASSQGEGGETQYF.

CDR3 DNA: TGCGCCAGCAGTCAAGGGGAGCAGCCCCAGCATTTT. Translating it yields CASSQGEQPQHF. V and J are TRBV23-1 and TRBJ1-5; D is unresolved. TRBV23-1 is an open reading frame, and its role is uncertain. The CDR3 covers 12 residues. V shed 2 bases and J shed 7 bases, with 6 bases lying between them.

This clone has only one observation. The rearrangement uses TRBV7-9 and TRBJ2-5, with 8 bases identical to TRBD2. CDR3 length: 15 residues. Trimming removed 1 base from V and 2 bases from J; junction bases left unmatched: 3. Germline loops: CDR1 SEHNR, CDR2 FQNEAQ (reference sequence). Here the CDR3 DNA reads TGTGCCAGCAGCTTAGAGGCGGGGGGACAAGAGACCCAGTACTTC. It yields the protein CASSLEAGGQETQYF.

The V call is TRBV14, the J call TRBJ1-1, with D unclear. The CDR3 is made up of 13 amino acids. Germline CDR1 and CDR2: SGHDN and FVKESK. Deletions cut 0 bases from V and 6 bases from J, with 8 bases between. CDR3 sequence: CASSQERAAEAFF. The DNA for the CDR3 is TGTGCCAGCAGCCAAGAGAGGGCGGCTGAAGCTTTCTTT.

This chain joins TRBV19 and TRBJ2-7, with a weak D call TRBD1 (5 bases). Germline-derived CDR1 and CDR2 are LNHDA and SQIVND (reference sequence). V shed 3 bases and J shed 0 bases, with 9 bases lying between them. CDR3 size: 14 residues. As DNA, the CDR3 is TGTGCCAGTAGTATCCAGGGTGCCTCCTACGAGCAGTACTTC. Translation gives CASSIQGASYEQYF.

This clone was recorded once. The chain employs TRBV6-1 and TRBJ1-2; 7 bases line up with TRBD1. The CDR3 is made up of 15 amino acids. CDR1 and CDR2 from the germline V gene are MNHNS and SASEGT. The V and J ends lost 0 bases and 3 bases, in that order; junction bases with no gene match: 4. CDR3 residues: CASSEAYRGDYGYTF. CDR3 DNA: TGTGCCAGCAGTGAAGCTTACAGGGGCGACTATGGCTACACCTTC.

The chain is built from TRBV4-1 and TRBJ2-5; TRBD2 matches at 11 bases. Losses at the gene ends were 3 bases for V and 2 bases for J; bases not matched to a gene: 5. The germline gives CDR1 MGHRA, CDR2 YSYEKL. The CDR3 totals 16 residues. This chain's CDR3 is CASSHLGTSGQETQYF. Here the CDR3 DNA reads TGCGCCAGCAGCCACCTAGGGACTAGCGGTCAAGAGACCCAGTACTTC.

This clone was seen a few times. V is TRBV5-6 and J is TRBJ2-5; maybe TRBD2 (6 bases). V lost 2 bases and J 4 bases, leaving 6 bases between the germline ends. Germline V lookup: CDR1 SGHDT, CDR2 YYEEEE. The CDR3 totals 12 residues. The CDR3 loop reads CASSFGGETQYF. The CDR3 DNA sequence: TGTGCCAGCAGCTTCGGGGGAGAGACCCAGTACTTC.

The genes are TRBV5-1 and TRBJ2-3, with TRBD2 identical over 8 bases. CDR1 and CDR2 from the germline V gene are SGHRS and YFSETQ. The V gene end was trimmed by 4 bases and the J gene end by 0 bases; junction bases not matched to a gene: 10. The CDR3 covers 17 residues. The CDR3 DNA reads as TGCGCCAGCAGCACCGCGAACCTAGCGGGTAGCACAGATACGCAGTATTTT. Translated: CASSTANLAGSTDTQYF.

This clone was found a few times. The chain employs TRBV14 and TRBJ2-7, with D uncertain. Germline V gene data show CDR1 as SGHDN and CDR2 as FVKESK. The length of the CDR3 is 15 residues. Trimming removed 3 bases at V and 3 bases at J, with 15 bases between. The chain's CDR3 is CASSHAVSSRYEQYF. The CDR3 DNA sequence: TGTGCCAGCAGCCATGCGGTGAGCTCCCGCTACGAGCAGTACTTC.

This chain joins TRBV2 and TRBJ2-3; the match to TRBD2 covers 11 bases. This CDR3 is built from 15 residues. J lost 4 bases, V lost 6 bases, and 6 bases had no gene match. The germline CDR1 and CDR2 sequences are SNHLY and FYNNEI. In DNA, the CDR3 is TGTGCCAGCAGATTAGCGGGGGGGCCATCAGATACGCAGTATTTT. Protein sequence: CASRLAGGPSDTQYF. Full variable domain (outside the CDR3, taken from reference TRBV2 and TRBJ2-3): EPEVTQTPSHQVTQMGQEVILRCVPISNHLYFYWYRQILGQKVEFLVSFYNNEISEKSEIFDDQFSVERPDGSNFTLKIRSTKLEDSAMYFCASRLAGGPSDTQYFGPGTRLTVL.